The 31 T cell receptor beta chains below were found in one sample sequenced in a study of neoadjuvant anti-PD-1 for oral cavity cancer. As to time point: after neoadjuvant nivolumab, at surgical resection. Assay: immunoSEQ multiplex PCR; the TCRdb copy retains only in-frame clones and omits some. The sample includes fewer than 11,000 clones, roughly 61% of them seen just once. Material: tumor tissue, obtained after nivolumab (anti-PD-1) treatment. The source of these receptors is a person aged 35 to 85 with oral cavity squamous cell carcinoma.

J is TRBJ2-6 and V is TRBV9, with D possibly being TRBD2 (5 bases). CDR3 size: 17 residues. Germline V gene lookup returns CDR1 SGDLS and CDR2 YYNGEE. Trimming removed 1 base at V and 1 base at J, with 12 bases between. In DNA, the CDR3 is TGTGCCAGCAGCGTATTACCAGGCGGGTCTGGGGCCAACGTCCTGACTTTC. Translating it yields CASSVLPGGSGANVLTF.

The chain is built from TRBV4-1 and TRBJ2-1, with 11 bases fitting TRBD2. This CDR3 contains 17 residues. Germline assignment: CDR1 MGHRA and CDR2 YSYEKL. With V trimmed by 4 bases and J by 4 bases, 9 bases remained unmatched. CDR3 in DNA: TGCGCCAGCAGCCCAGAAGGACTAGCGGGCCATTACAATGAGCAGTTCTTC. It encodes CASSPEGLAGHYNEQFF.

The chain uses TRBV28 and TRBJ2-7; 9 nucleotides align to TRBD2. This CDR3 is 13 amino acids long. CDR1 is MDHEN, CDR2 SYDVKM, per germline. The ends lost 7 bases at V and 5 bases at J; junction bases unmatched: 6. The CDR3 region is CASTISGRDEQYF. The DNA of the CDR3 is TGTGCCAGCACCATTAGCGGGAGAGACGAGCAGTACTTC.

The V gene is TRBV10-2, the J gene TRBJ2-3; 7 nucleotides align to TRBD2. From germline, CDR1 is WSHSY and CDR2 SAAADI. This CDR3 region has 16 residues. The CDR3 here is CVSAVGGPVGTDTQYF. The CDR3 coding sequence is TGCGTGAGCGCTGTGGGAGGGCCTGTCGGCACAGATACGCAGTATTTT.

The V call is TRBV10-3, the J call TRBJ2-5; tentatively, D is TRBD2 (5 bases). The V and J ends lost 8 bases and 5 bases respectively, with 9 bases between them. The V gene's germline CDR1 is ENHRY and CDR2 SYGVKD. The CDR3 totals 11 residues. CDR3 DNA sequence: TGTGCCATCGCGAGGGAGGAGACCCAGTACTTC. This sequence encodes CAIAREETQYF.

This rearrangement joins TRBV28 to TRBJ2-7, with TRBD2 matching over 7 bases. The trim removed 2 bases at V and 0 bases at J, leaving 4 bases unmatched. This CDR3 is built from 15 residues. CDR1 and CDR2 from the germline V gene are MDHEN and SYDVKM. CDR3 protein: CASSLSGALSYEQYF. The CDR3 DNA is TGTGCCAGCAGTTTAAGCGGGGCTCTCTCCTACGAGCAGTACTTC.

V gene TRBV5-1 combines with J gene TRBJ1-1, with 11 bases lining up with TRBD1. Trimming cost V 3 bases and J 4 bases; bases outside gene matches: 8. The CDR3 contains 16 residues. Germline V gene data show CDR1 as SGHRS and CDR2 as YFSETQ. The CDR3 DNA reads TGCGCCAGCAGCTCCCCGGACAGGGGGCCGGGCACTGAAGCTTTCTTT. Its protein is CASSSPDRGPGTEAFF. The whole variable domain, remainder taken from reference TRBV5-1 and TRBJ1-1, is KAGVTQTPRYLIKTRGQQVTLSCSPISGHRSVSWYQQTPGQGLQFLFEYFSETQRNKGNFPGRFSGRQFSNSRSEMNVSTLELGDSALYLCASSSPDRGPGTEAFFGQGTRLTVV.

The chain couples TRBV5-4 to TRBJ2-1, with 10 bases identical to TRBD2. The V and J ends lost 3 bases and 5 bases, in that order; junction bases with no gene match: 5. The germline CDR1 and CDR2 sequences are SGHNT and YYREEE (reference sequence). CDR3 length equals 15 residues. This chain's CDR3 is CASSSERGGHNEQFF. Written as DNA, the CDR3 is TGTGCCAGCAGCTCCGAGCGGGGGGGCCACAATGAGCAGTTCTTC.

This clone has only a few counts. The chain combines TRBV7-2 with TRBJ2-1; 10 nucleotides match TRBD2. Germline CDR1 and CDR2: SGHTA and FQGNSA. The trim removed 5 bases at V and 6 bases at J, leaving 4 bases unmatched. The CDR3 length is 14 residues. CDR3 bases: TGTGCCAGCAGCCATGGGACTAGCGCCAATGAGCAGTTCTTC. It yields the protein CASSHGTSANEQFF.

This clone has a handful of counts. The V call is TRBV6-5, the J call TRBJ1-2; 9 bases map to TRBD1. This CDR3 has 12 residues. Germline CDR1 is MNHEY and CDR2 is SVGAGI. V lost 6 bases and J lost 8; bases outside the gene matches: 4. The CDR3 DNA reads as TGTGCCAGCAGCAGGACAGGGGCCGGCTACACCTTC. Protein: CASSRTGAGYTF.

The V call is TRBV30, the J call TRBJ1-2; D is ambiguous. From germline, CDR1 is GTSNPN and CDR2 SVGIG (reference sequence). The CDR3 has 12 amino acids. V lost 0 bases to trimming and J lost 7 bases, with 9 bases between them. This CDR3 is CAWSVLDRGYTF. The CDR3 DNA is TGTGCCTGGAGTGTACTCGATCGTGGCTACACCTTC. Variable domain in full (rest from reference TRBV30 and TRBJ1-2): SQTIHQWPATLVQPVGSPLSLECTVEGTSNPNLYWYRQAAGRGLQLLFYSVGIGQISSEVPQNLSASRPQDRQFILSSKKLLLSDSGFYLCAWSVLDRGYTFGSGTRLTVV.

In this sample, this clone turned up once. This chain links TRBV9 with TRBJ2-7; 10 nucleotides agree with TRBD2. This CDR3 contains 16 residues. CDR1 SGDLS and CDR2 YYNGEE come from the germline V gene. With 0 bases clipped from V and 4 bases from J, the junction kept 7 bases outside the gene matches. Written as DNA, the CDR3 is TGTGCCAGCAGCGTAGCACTAGCGGGACCGGTGTACGAGCAGTACTTC. Protein sequence: CASSVALAGPVYEQYF.

V gene TRBV28 combines with J gene TRBJ1-5; D unresolved. The CDR3 sequence is 13 residues long. From germline, CDR1 is MDHEN and CDR2 SYDVKM. With 2 bases removed from V and 1 base from J, the gap between germline ends came to 3 bases. CDR3 sequence (DNA): TGTGCCAGCAGTTTAGTCAGCAATCAGCCCCAGCATTTT. Protein: CASSLVSNQPQHF.

The chain uses TRBV14 and TRBJ2-7; D possibly corresponds to TRBD2 (7 bases). The CDR3 sequence is 17 residues long. Deletions cut 0 bases from V and 5 bases from J, with 20 bases between. Germline-derived CDR1 and CDR2 are SGHDN and FVKESK. CDR3 sequence: CASSQDLGGRPAHEQYF. The CDR3 coding sequence is TGTGCCAGCAGCCAAGATTTGGGGGGGCGCCCGGCCCACGAGCAGTACTTC.

This sequence joins TRBV11-2 and TRBJ1-1; D gene uncertain. Looked up from germline, CDR1 is SGHAT and CDR2 is FQNNGV. This CDR3 is 14 amino acids long. V was cut by 6 bases and J by 2 bases, with 13 bases left in between. The CDR3 nucleotides are TGTGCCAGCAGGCGGGGAAAACTCAACACTGAAGCTTTCTTT. It yields the protein CASRRGKLNTEAFF.

The chain uses TRBV10-2 and TRBJ1-6; D is undetermined. Trimming cost V 7 bases and J 3 bases, with 13 bases left between them. The CDR3 loop spans 15 amino acids. Germline CDR1 is WSHSY and CDR2 is SAAADI. The DNA for the CDR3 is TGCGCCAGCATCACAATGGGGATCTATAATTCACCCCTCCACTTT. This codes for CASITMGIYNSPLHF.

This clone occurred a few times. This chain connects TRBV5-1 to TRBJ1-2; D not resolved. The CDR3 contains 15 residues. Trimming pared 0 bases from V and 0 bases from J, leaving 9 bases between. CDR1 and CDR2 (germline): SGHRS, YFSETQ. In nucleotides, the CDR3 is TGCGCCAGCAGCTTGGCCGCGACACCTAACTATGGCTACACCTTC. Protein: CASSLAATPNYGYTF.

This clone was counted between two and nine times. J is TRBJ1-3 and V is TRBV10-3, with no clear D. Per the germline V gene, CDR1 is ENHRY and CDR2 is SYGVKD. Trimming cost V 5 bases and J 3 bases, with 5 bases left between them. The CDR3 runs to 12 residues. The CDR3 nucleotides are TGTGCCATCAGTATGAATGGAAACACCATATATTTT. Its translation: CAISMNGNTIYF.

This chain connects TRBV9 to TRBJ2-3; 11 bases match TRBD2. CDR1 and CDR2 from the germline V gene are SGDLS and YYNGEE. This CDR3 is 17 amino acids long. V lost 0 bases to trimming and J lost 3 bases; unmatched junction nucleotides: 6. The CDR3 loop reads CASSVAASGGWTDTQYF. The DNA for the CDR3 is TGTGCCAGCAGCGTAGCGGCTAGCGGGGGGTGGACAGATACGCAGTATTTT.

This clone was picked up a small number of times. The gene calls are TRBV14 and TRBJ2-3, with D unclear. Germline V gene sequence: CDR1 SGHDN, CDR2 FVKESK. V lost 0 bases, J lost 5 bases, and 12 bases lay in between. The CDR3 has 15 amino acids. The CDR3 sequence is CASSQDIISVDTQYF. The CDR3 DNA follows: TGTGCCAGCAGCCAAGACATCATCAGTGTAGATACGCAGTATTTT.

Notes on this clone: A junction end diverges from the germline sequence, so it may reflect a read error. The chain combines TRBV5-3 with TRBJ1-5; no reliable D call. TRBV5-3 is annotated as an ORF whose role is uncertain. The CDR3 has 10 residues. The chain's CDR3 is CASGERVLNF. CDR3 coding DNA: TGTGCCAGCGGGGAAAGGGTCCTCAATTTT.

This clone occurred a few times. This chain connects TRBV7-9 to TRBJ2-5, with TRBD2 as a possible D gene (5 bases). The CDR3 has 12 residues. CDR1 is SEHNR, CDR2 FQNEAQ, per germline (reference sequence). V was trimmed by 5 bases and J by 5 bases, leaving 9 bases between them. Here the CDR3 DNA reads TGTGCCAGCAGCCCCAGAGGGGAGACCCAGTACTTC. This gives the protein CASSPRGETQYF.

By sample share, this clone is medium-sized (0.01 to 0.1%). The rearrangement uses TRBV13 and TRBJ1-6, with D possibly being TRBD1 (5 bases). V lost 5 bases, J lost 7 bases, and 18 bases lay in between. CDR1 is PRHDT, CDR2 FYEKMQ, per germline (reference sequence). The CDR3 length is 16 residues. CDR3 loop: CASSPGRGWENSPLHF. For the CDR3, the DNA is TGTGCCAGCAGCCCAGGAAGGGGCTGGGAGAATTCACCCCTCCACTTT. Full variable domain (missing parts from reference TRBV13 and TRBJ1-6): AAGVIQSPRHLIKEKRETATLKCYPIPRHDTVYWYQQGPGQDPQFLISFYEKMQSDKGSIPDRFSAQQFSDYHSELNMSSLELGDSALYFCASSPGRGWENSPLHFGNGTRLTVT.

This chain connects TRBV7-9 to TRBJ2-1; D gene ambiguous. The germline V and J ends were trimmed by 7 bases and 8 bases, with 21 bases remaining between them. CDR1 and CDR2 from the germline V gene are SEHNR and FQNEAQ (reference sequence). The CDR3 covers 15 residues. The CDR3 is CASTPPGGVLHEQFF. The CDR3 nucleotides read TGTGCCAGCACCCCCCCCGGCGGTGTCTTGCATGAGCAGTTCTTC. The entire variable domain, with the rest obtained from reference TRBV7-9 and TRBJ2-1, is as follows: DTGVSQNPRHKITKRGQNVTFRCDPISEHNRLYWYRQTLGQGPEFLTYFQNEAQLEKSRLLSDRFSAERPKGSFSTLEIQRTEQGDSAMYLCASTPPGGVLHEQFFGPGTRLTVL.

The rearrangement links TRBV21-1 to TRBJ1-5. TRBV21-1 is a pseudogene segment. CDR3 length: 16 residues. CDR3 sequence reads: CASSKFEEEGNQPQHF. The CDR3 nucleotides read TGTGCCAGCAGCAAATTTGAGGAGGAGGGGAATCAGCCCCAGCATTTT.

This chain joins TRBV7-3 and TRBJ2-2; D call uncertain. This CDR3 is built from 13 residues. Germline CDR1 SGHTA, CDR2 FQGTGA. Trimming removed 6 bases from V and 1 base from J, with 6 bases in between. The CDR3 sequence is CASRRQNTGELFF. The CDR3 region has the DNA TGTGCCAGCAGGAGACAGAACACCGGGGAGCTGTTTTTT.

This clone was seen a few times. The chain has TRBV2 and TRBJ1-1; D unresolved. The germline CDR1 and CDR2 sequences are SNHLY and FYNNEI. The CDR3 loop spans 15 amino acids. Trimming shortened V by 3 bases and J by 0 bases, and 11 bases separated the two germline ends. For the CDR3, the DNA is TGTGCCAGCAGTGAGGAGGTCAGCGTGAACACTGAAGCTTTCTTT. As protein: CASSEEVSVNTEAFF.

This clone has more than one count but fewer than ten. The chain employs TRBV7-9 and TRBJ2-1, with D tentatively TRBD2 (6 bases). In germline, CDR1 is SEHNR, CDR2 FQNEAQ (reference sequence). V was clipped by 4 bases and J by 0 bases, with 13 bases between them. CDR3 length equals 16 residues. The CDR3 reads CASSSPGGASYNEQFF. The CDR3 DNA sequence: TGTGCCAGCAGCTCCCCGGGCGGGGCCTCCTACAATGAGCAGTTCTTC. Drawing the rest from reference TRBV7-9 and TRBJ2-1, the complete variable domain is DTGVSQNPRHKITKRGQNVTFRCDPISEHNRLYWYRQTLGQGPEFLTYFQNEAQLEKSRLLSDRFSAERPKGSFSTLEIQRTEQGDSAMYLCASSSPGGASYNEQFFGPGTRLTVL.

The CDR3, as DNA: TGTGCCAGCAGCTTAGAAAGGATAGCTGAAGCTTTCTTT. Its protein is CASSLERIAEAFF. The chain recombines TRBV7-8 with TRBJ1-1; D gene uncertain. This CDR3 comprises 13 residues. Trimming stripped 1 base from V and 6 bases from J, with 9 bases between. From germline, CDR1 is SGHVS and CDR2 FQNEAQ.

This clone was found once. The genes are TRBV11-2 and TRBJ2-1; no firm D call. Trimming took 0 bases from V and 2 from J, leaving 8 bases between them. Germline-derived CDR1 and CDR2 are SGHAT and FQNNGV. The CDR3 totals 15 residues. CDR3 residues: CASSLEANPYNEQFF. The CDR3 DNA is TGTGCCAGCAGCTTAGAAGCCAACCCCTACAATGAGCAGTTCTTC.

This clone appeared a few times. The gene calls are TRBV29-1 and TRBJ1-1; D ambiguous. Trimming took off 6 bases at V and 1 base at J, with 6 bases between the two ends. The CDR3 has 11 amino acids. The V gene's germline CDR1 is SQVTM and CDR2 ANQGSEA. The CDR3 region has the DNA TGCAGCGTCGTGAAGAACACTGAAGCTTTCTTT. As protein: CSVVKNTEAFF. The whole variable domain, remainder taken from reference TRBV29-1 and TRBJ1-1, is SAVISQKPSRDICQRGTSLTIQCQVDSQVTMMFWYRQQPGQSLTLIATANQGSEATYESGFVIDKFPISRPNLTFSTLTVSNMSPEDSSIYLCSVVKNTEAFFGQGTRLTVV.